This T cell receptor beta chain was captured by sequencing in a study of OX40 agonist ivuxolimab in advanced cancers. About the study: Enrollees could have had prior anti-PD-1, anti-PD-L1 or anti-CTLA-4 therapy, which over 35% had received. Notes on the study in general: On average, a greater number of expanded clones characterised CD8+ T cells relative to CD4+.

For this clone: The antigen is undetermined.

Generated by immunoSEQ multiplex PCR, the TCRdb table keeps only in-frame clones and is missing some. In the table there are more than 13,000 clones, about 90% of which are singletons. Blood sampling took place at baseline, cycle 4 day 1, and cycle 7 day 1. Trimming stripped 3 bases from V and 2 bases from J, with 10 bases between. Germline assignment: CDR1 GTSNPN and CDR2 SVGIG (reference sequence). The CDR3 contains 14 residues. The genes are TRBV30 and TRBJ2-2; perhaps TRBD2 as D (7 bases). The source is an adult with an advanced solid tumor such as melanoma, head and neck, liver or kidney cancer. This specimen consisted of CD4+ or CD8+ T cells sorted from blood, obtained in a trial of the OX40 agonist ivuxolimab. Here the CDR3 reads CAWSGGPNTGELFF. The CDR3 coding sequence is TGTGCCTGGAGCGGGGGGCCCAACACCGGGGAGCTGTTTTTT.